Following are 9 T cell receptor beta chains from one sample sequenced in a study of shared clonotypes between healthy human individuals. TCRdb's copy holds only in-frame clones and misses some; the assay was immunoSEQ multiplex PCR. The data show around 1.9 million clones, with approximately 94% seen just once and more than 1.5% held by the top ten. Naive CD8 cells comprised CD45RO-negative, CCR7-positively selected cells, excluding terminally differentiated effector memory CD45RA+ cells. Sequencing was carried out using naive CD8+ T cells from PBMCs. The receptor source for this set is a man younger than 35 in good health. Some clones in this sample may be carry-over from other donors' samples.

The chain combines TRBV7-9 with TRBJ2-3; tentative D call: TRBD1 (5 bases). V was shortened by 2 bases and J by 1 base, with 13 bases between the two germline ends. The CDR3 contains 16 residues. Germline-derived CDR1 and CDR2 are SEHNR and FQNEAQ (reference sequence). The CDR3 region has the DNA TGTGCCAGCAGCTTAAATTGGGGCCGAGGCACAGATACGCAGTATTTT. This codes for CASSLNWGRGTDTQYF.

The J gene is TRBJ1-1, the V gene TRBV11-2, with D possibly TRBD1 on 5 matching bases. The CDR3 is made up of 12 amino acids. Trimming removed 8 bases at V and 6 bases at J, with 13 bases between. The germline CDR1 and CDR2 sequences are SGHAT and FQNNGV. The CDR3 sequence: CASRLGVAEAFF. For the CDR3, the DNA is TGTGCCAGCCGCCTAGGGGTGGCTGAAGCTTTCTTT.

The chain links TRBV19 to TRBJ1-2; D possibly corresponds to TRBD1 (6 bases). The CDR3 has 16 amino acids. Trimming left V 6 bases short and J 4 bases short, with 21 bases between. Germline V gene data show CDR1 as LNHDA and CDR2 as SQIVND (reference sequence). In DNA form, the CDR3 reads TGTGCCAGTAGACAAAACAGGGCGGTTCGTACCTATGGCTACACCTTC. Amino acid sequence: CASRQNRAVRTYGYTF.

CDR3 residues: CASSLAGTSGRSSEQFF. In DNA, the CDR3 is TGTGCCAGCAGCTTGGCCGGGACTAGCGGGAGAAGCAGTGAGCAGTTCTTC. This sequence joins TRBV5-4 and TRBJ2-1; 14 nucleotides match TRBD2. The CDR3 length is 17 residues. Germline V gives CDR1 SGHNT, CDR2 YYREEE (reference sequence). Trimming removed 0 bases from V and 9 bases from J; junction bases left unmatched: 8.

CDR3 DNA: TGTGCCAGCAGTTACGGAGCGGGAGGGCCTCTGGCGTTCTTC. Protein: CASSYGAGGPLAFF. The chain carries TRBV6-5 and TRBJ2-1; 10 nucleotides align to TRBD2. The CDR3 is made up of 14 amino acids. The V and J ends lost 2 bases and 15 bases, in that order; junction bases with no gene match: 10. CDR1 and CDR2 from the germline V gene are MNHEY and SVGAGI.

This clone was detected only once. V usage is TRBV28 and J usage is TRBJ1-2; D perhaps matches TRBD1 (5 bases). The germline V gene encodes CDR1 MDHEN and CDR2 SYDVKM. CDR3 size: 12 residues. V was shortened by 8 bases and J by 4 bases, with 11 bases between the two germline ends. The CDR3 nucleotides read TGTGCCAGCCGACAGATCAGCTATGGCTACACCTTC. Protein sequence: CASRQISYGYTF.

The rearrangement uses TRBV6-6 and TRBJ2-3, with 12 bases fitting TRBD1. The CDR3 runs 15 residues. Germline loops: CDR1 MNHNY, CDR2 SVGAGI (reference sequence). J was trimmed by 4 bases and V by 6 bases; bases with no gene match: 5. CDR3 residues: CASRLGTGGADTQYF. CDR3 coding DNA: TGTGCCAGCAGACTAGGGACAGGGGGCGCAGATACGCAGTATTTT.

The chain has TRBV19 and TRBJ1-4; D remains unclear. Germline CDR1 LNHDA, CDR2 SQIVND (reference sequence). The germline V and J ends were trimmed by 6 bases and 5 bases, with 7 bases remaining between them. The CDR3 loop spans 12 amino acids. The CDR3 coding sequence is TGTGCCAGTAGCAACCCAAATGAAAAACTGTTTTTT. Translating it yields CASSNPNEKLFF.

In DNA, the CDR3 is TGTGCCAGCAGTTACGGGACAGGGGACTATGAGCAGTTCTTC. Protein sequence: CASSYGTGDYEQFF. The gene calls are TRBV6-5 and TRBJ2-1, with 10 bases that match TRBD1. The CDR3 totals 14 residues. CDR1 is MNHEY and CDR2 is SVGAGI in the germline V gene. Unmatched junction bases numbered 3, after V lost 2 bases and J lost 8 bases.